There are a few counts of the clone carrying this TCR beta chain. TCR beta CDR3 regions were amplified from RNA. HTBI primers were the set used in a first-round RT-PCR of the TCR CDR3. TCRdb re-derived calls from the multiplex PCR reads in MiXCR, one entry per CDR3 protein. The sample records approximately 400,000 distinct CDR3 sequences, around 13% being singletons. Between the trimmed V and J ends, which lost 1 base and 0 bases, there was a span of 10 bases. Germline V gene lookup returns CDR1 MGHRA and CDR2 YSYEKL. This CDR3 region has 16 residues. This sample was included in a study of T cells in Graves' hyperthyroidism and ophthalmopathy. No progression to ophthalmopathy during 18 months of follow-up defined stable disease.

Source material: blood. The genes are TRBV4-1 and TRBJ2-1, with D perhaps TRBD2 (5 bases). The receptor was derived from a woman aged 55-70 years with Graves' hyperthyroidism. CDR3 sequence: CASSQAEAPSYNEQFF. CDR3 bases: TGCGCCAGCAGCCAAGCGGAGGCCCCCTCCTACAATGAGCAGTTCTTC.